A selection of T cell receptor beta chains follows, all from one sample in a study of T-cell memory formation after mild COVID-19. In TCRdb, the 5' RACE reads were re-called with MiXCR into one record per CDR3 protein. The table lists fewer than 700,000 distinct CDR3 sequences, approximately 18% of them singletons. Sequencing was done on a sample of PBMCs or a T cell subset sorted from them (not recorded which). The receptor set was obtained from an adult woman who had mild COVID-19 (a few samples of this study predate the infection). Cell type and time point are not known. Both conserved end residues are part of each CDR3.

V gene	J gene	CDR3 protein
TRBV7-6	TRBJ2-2	CASSLKDPGELFF
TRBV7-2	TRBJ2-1	CASSSVGGSVNEQFF
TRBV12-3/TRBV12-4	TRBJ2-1	CASSTRTGGPYNEQFF
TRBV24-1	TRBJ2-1	CATSDSVMEEDGNEQFF
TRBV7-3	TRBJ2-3	CASSLSAGDTQYF
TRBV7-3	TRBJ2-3	CASSPSGGLAGLDTQYF
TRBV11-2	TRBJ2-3	CASSGGTGLTDTQYF
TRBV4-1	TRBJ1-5	CASSQVFGQSYSNQPQHF
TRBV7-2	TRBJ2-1	CASSSTPTGRNNEQFF
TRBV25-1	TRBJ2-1	CASSVQGTAKYNEQFF
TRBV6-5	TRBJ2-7	CASSYSEAAPREQYF
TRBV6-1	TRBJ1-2	CASRTHGYTF
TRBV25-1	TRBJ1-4	CASSELRGREKLFF
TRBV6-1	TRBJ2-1	CASSRGQHYNEQFF
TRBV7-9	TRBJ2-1	CASSYTGTGLHNEQFF
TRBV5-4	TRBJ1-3	CASSSPDRAGNTIYF
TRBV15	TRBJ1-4	CATSRRGTGGVEKLFF
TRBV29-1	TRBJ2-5	CSVVTSGGPGETQYF
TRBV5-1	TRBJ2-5	CASSFSRPEETQYF
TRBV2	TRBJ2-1	CASRERRRPSYNEQFF
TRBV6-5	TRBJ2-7	CASSYVGPGSYEQYF
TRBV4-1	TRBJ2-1	CASSQELAGGSPYNEQFF